This T cell receptor beta chain originates from a study of cytomegalovirus exposure and HLA in healthy donors. Trimming took 6 bases from V and 7 from J; bases not matched to a gene: 17. CDR1 is MGHRA and CDR2 is YSYEKL in the germline V gene. There are 18 residues in the CDR3. Findings of the study overall: While the bulk of TCR sequences proved rare, some public TCRs turned up in many donors. Beyond CMV serostatus, there was no information to go on about immune exposure.

The PCR was carried out with 60 Vbeta primers and 13 Jbeta primers. The data were produced by immunoSEQ multiplex PCR, yet TCRdb's version contains in-frame clones alone and is incomplete. The repertoire holds roughly 240,000 clones, with roughly 81% as singletons. In its sample, this clone was seen once. Its antigen is unknown. The source material was PBMCs. The clonotype originates from a girl aged 2 to 9 in good health and CMV-seronegative. The genes are TRBV4-1 and TRBJ1-4, with 10 bases that match TRBD1. For the CDR3, the DNA is TGCGCCAGCAGTCATCGAAAGACAGGGGGCCAGGTTGGTGAAAAACTGTTTTTT. This encodes CASSHRKTGGQVGEKLFF.